This T cell receptor (beta chain) was identified in a study of chemoradiotherapy in HPV16-positive cancers. Study results and caveats: For HPV16-positive patients, expanding HPV-responsive T cells associated with longer recurrence-free survival.

The data were produced by immunoSEQ multiplex PCR, yet TCRdb's version contains in-frame clones alone and is incomplete. This sample has about 20,000 clones; over 85% occur once, and the top ten carry 17%. Repertoires were sampled repeatedly during chemoradiotherapy. Germline CDR1 MGHRA, CDR2 YSYEKL. The CDR3 sequence is 14 residues long. The V gene lost 1 base and the J gene lost 0 bases, with 6 bases spanning the gap. Comment on this clone: The antigen is not known.

Source: blood, taken from a patient who underwent chemoradiotherapy. This receptor was identified in a human donor with HPV-associated anogenital cancer. The chain combines TRBV4-1 with TRBJ2-5; D unresolved. CDR3: CASSQAMYQETQYF. CDR3 sequence (DNA): TGCGCCAGCAGCCAAGCCATGTACCAAGAGACCCAGTACTTC.